These 29 T cell receptor beta chains were all obtained from the same sample, sequenced in a study of T cell responses to AZD1222 COVID-19 vaccine. Clones were sequenced by immunoSEQ multiplex PCR, and TCRdb holds only the in-frame ones, with some missing. In the table there are under 130,000 clones, about 81% of which are singletons. The sequencing here drew on peripheral blood, taken on day 0 of AZD1222 vaccination. Receptors originate from an adult in good health.

The rearrangement uses TRBV6-5 and TRBJ1-5; D not resolved. CDR1 and CDR2 from the germline V gene are MNHEY and SVGAGI. V lost 7 bases to trimming and J lost 9 bases, with 16 bases between them. The CDR3 consists of 13 residues. The DNA of the CDR3 is TGTGCCAGCACCAATTGGGCGGGTGGGCCCCAGCATTTT. Translated: CASTNWAGGPQHF.

V gene TRBV18 combines with J gene TRBJ1-2; D is perhaps TRBD1 (6 bases). CDR3 length equals 16 residues. Germline V gene sequence: CDR1 KGHSH, CDR2 LQKENI. The V end lost 3 bases, the J end lost 2 bases, and 16 bases lay between the germline ends. CDR3 coding DNA: TGTGCCAGCTCACCCCGGGGGGGGGACACAAACTATGGCTACACCTTC. Its protein is CASSPRGGDTNYGYTF.

The rearrangement links TRBV4-2 to TRBJ2-7; D call uncertain. Germline V gene sequence: CDR1 LGHNA, CDR2 YNFKEQ. There are 15 residues in the CDR3. Deletions cut 0 bases from V and 2 bases from J, with 11 bases between. CDR3 protein: CASSQEWADTYEQYF. As DNA, the CDR3 is TGTGCCAGCAGCCAAGAATGGGCTGACACCTACGAGCAGTACTTC.

Remarks on this clone: Other DNA sequences in the sample encode the same CDR3. The chain carries TRBV5-1 and TRBJ2-5, with 12 bases aligning to TRBD2. The V gene end was trimmed by 4 bases and the J gene end by 2 bases; junction bases not matched to a gene: 3. This CDR3 spans 15 amino acids. The V gene's germline CDR1 is SGHRS and CDR2 YFSETQ. CDR3 amino acids: CASSAGLAGQETQYF. The CDR3 region has the DNA TGCGCCAGCAGCGCCGGACTAGCGGGACAAGAGACCCAGTACTTC.

Points on this clone: At one boundary the junction diverges from the germline segment, which might be a read error. The V call is TRBV13, the J call TRBJ1-1; unclear D gene. Germline lookup yields CDR1 PRHDT and CDR2 FYEKMQ (reference sequence). This CDR3 is 11 amino acids long. The CDR3 sequence: CASSRGRTLIF. The CDR3 region has the DNA TGTGCCAGCAGCCGGGGTAGGACGTTGATCTTT. Together with reference TRBV13 and TRBJ1-1, the CDR3 gives the full variable domain: AAGVIQSPRHLIKEKRETATLKCYPIPRHDTVYWYQQGPGQDPQFLISFYEKMQSDKGSIPDRFSAQQFSDYHSELNMSSLELGDSALYFCASSRGRTLIFGQGTRLTVV.

The rearrangement joins TRBV27 to TRBJ2-7; TRBD2 aligns across 13 bases. The CDR3 consists of 16 residues. With 8 bases clipped from V and 6 bases from J, the junction kept 13 bases outside the gene matches. Germline-derived CDR1 and CDR2 are MNHEY and SMNVEV (reference sequence). The CDR3 DNA sequence: TGTGCCAGCGCCTTCGGACCACTAGCGGGGGGGCTCGAGCAGTACTTC. Amino acid sequence: CASAFGPLAGGLEQYF.

V usage is TRBV6-5 and J usage is TRBJ1-2, with D possibly being TRBD1 (5 bases). The CDR3 runs to 13 residues. Trimming pared 7 bases from V and 1 base from J, leaving 10 bases between. The germline V gene encodes CDR1 MNHEY and CDR2 SVGAGI. CDR3 bases: TGTGCCAGCACGGACACCTTTAACTATGGCTACACCTTC. Translation gives CASTDTFNYGYTF.

This chain links TRBV6-2 or TRBV6-3 with TRBJ2-2, with a possible D match to TRBD1 (6 bases). Trimming removed 4 bases at V and 3 bases at J, with 9 bases between. The CDR3 contains 14 residues. Germline V CDR1 and CDR2: MNHEY, SVGEGT. The CDR3 region has the DNA TGTGCCAGCAGTTCATGGGGGCACACCGGGGAGCTGTTTTTT. The encoded protein is CASSSWGHTGELFF.

This rearrangement joins TRBV7-8 to TRBJ2-2, with TRBD1 as a possible D gene (6 bases). V was trimmed by 6 bases and J by 1 base, leaving 15 bases between them. This CDR3 contains 16 residues. The V gene's germline CDR1 is SGHVS and CDR2 FQNEAQ. This CDR3 reads CASRPFRGKNTGELFF. The CDR3 DNA reads TGTGCCAGCAGACCCTTCAGGGGAAAGAACACCGGGGAGCTGTTTTTT.

This clone was counted only a few times. The chain has TRBV3-1 (or the pseudogene TRBV3-2) and TRBJ1-3; no clear D. The V and J ends lost 4 bases and 5 bases respectively, with 12 bases between them. The CDR3 has 14 residues. Per germline, CDR1 LGHDT and CDR2 YNNKEL (reference sequence). The CDR3 is CASSPDGPRNTIYF. The CDR3 nucleotides read TGTGCCAGCAGCCCCGACGGGCCTCGAAACACCATATATTTT.

The rearrangement joins TRBV7-8 to TRBJ1-6; possible D gene TRBD1, 5 bases. Germline V gene data show CDR1 as SGHVS and CDR2 as FQNEAQ. The CDR3 totals 15 residues. Trimming took 2 bases from V and 10 from J, leaving 15 bases between them. The CDR3 bases are TGTGCCAGCAGCTTACCGCCGGGACTGGGGTCACCCCTCCACTTT. It codes for CASSLPPGLGSPLHF.

The chain recombines TRBV3-1 (or the pseudogene TRBV3-2) with TRBJ1-2; D not certain. Germline V CDR1 and CDR2: LGHDT, YNNKEL (reference sequence). Trimming left V 0 bases short and J 4 bases short, with 12 bases between. The CDR3 spans 15 residues. The CDR3 DNA is TGTGCCAGCAGCCAAGAAGCCGGATTCTCCTATGGCTACACCTTC. Amino acid sequence: CASSQEAGFSYGYTF.

This clone turned up a few times. The V gene is TRBV18, the J gene TRBJ1-2; 9 positions match TRBD1. Germline loops: CDR1 KGHSH, CDR2 LQKENI. This CDR3 is built from 16 residues. Losses at the gene ends were 0 bases for V and 4 bases for J; bases not matched to a gene: 6. The CDR3 sequence: CASSPPPGQGSYGYTF. CDR3 nucleotide sequence: TGTGCCAGCTCACCACCGCCGGGACAGGGTTCCTATGGCTACACCTTC.

The chain employs TRBV7-2 and TRBJ1-5; unclear D gene. CDR1 is SGHTA, CDR2 FQGNSA, per germline. Trimming stripped 6 bases from V and 5 bases from J, with 17 bases between. The CDR3 is 15 amino acids. CDR3 bases: TGTGCCAGCAGTCGGGAGGGTTTGGGTGATCAGCCCCAGCATTTT. It translates to CASSREGLGDQPQHF.

This clone came up once. The chain links TRBV5-1 to TRBJ1-1; 9 bases are a match to TRBD1. J gave up 4 bases and V 5 bases, and 6 bases lay outside the gene matches. The V gene's germline CDR1 is SGHRS and CDR2 YFSETQ. CDR3 length: 14 residues. The DNA of the CDR3 is TGCGCCAGCAGACGTGGACAGGGGATCACTGAAGCTTTCTTT. Translated, it gives CASRRGQGITEAFF. The full variable domain, in which reference TRBV5-1 and TRBJ1-1 provide the parts outside the CDR3, is KAGVTQTPRYLIKTRGQQVTLSCSPISGHRSVSWYQQTPGQGLQFLFEYFSETQRNKGNFPGRFSGRQFSNSRSEMNVSTLELGDSALYLCASRRGQGITEAFFGQGTRLTVV.

V usage is TRBV5-1 and J usage is TRBJ2-3; the match to TRBD2 covers 14 bases. The J segment lost 12 bases and the V segment lost 4 bases, leaving 13 bases of the junction unmatched. This CDR3 comprises 16 residues. CDR1 and CDR2 from the germline V gene are SGHRS and YFSETQ. The CDR3 loop is CASSPTGLAGAAPQYF. Written as DNA, the CDR3 is TGCGCCAGCAGCCCAACGGGACTAGCGGGGGCCGCCCCTCAGTATTTT.

This clone has a handful of counts. The rearrangement joins TRBV5-4 to TRBJ1-1; D remains unclear. CDR1 is SGHNT, CDR2 YYREEE, per germline (reference sequence). Trimming took 2 bases from V and 3 from J, leaving 11 bases between them. The CDR3 loop spans 14 amino acids. The CDR3 DNA sequence: TGTGCCAGCAGCTTAGCAAACGGGGACACTGAAGCTTTCTTT. It codes for CASSLANGDTEAFF. The whole variable domain, remainder taken from reference TRBV5-4 and TRBJ1-1, is ETGVTQSPTHLIKTRGQQVTLRCSSQSGHNTVSWYQQALGQGPQFIFQYYREEENGRGNFPPRFSGLQFPNYSSELNVNALELDDSALYLCASSLANGDTEAFFGQGTRLTVV.

The V and J genes are TRBV7-8 and TRBJ1-1, with TRBD1 matching 9 bases. Germline trimming cut 5 bases from V and 3 bases from J; bases unmatched to any gene: 7. There are 15 residues in the CDR3. In germline, CDR1 is SGHVS, CDR2 FQNEAQ. The CDR3 sequence is CASSPGQGRDTEAFF. The CDR3 DNA follows: TGTGCCAGCAGCCCCGGACAGGGGAGGGACACTGAAGCTTTCTTT.

This clone occurred a few times. The chain combines TRBV6-1 with TRBJ1-2, with D perhaps matching TRBD1 (6 bases). The CDR3 sequence is 16 residues long. Trimming cost V 3 bases and J 4 bases, with 18 bases left between them. In germline, CDR1 is MNHNS, CDR2 SASEGT. CDR3 residues: CASSDGFGGGVYGYTF. The CDR3 region has the DNA TGTGCCAGCAGTGATGGTTTCGGGGGGGGCGTCTATGGCTACACCTTC.

This clone was counted a single time. The CDR3 DNA reads TGCGCCAGCAGCTTGGCCGGAGGGCAGCCCCAGCATTTT. Protein product: CASSLAGGQPQHF. The chain employs TRBV5-1 and TRBJ1-5; D gene unclear. The germline V gene has CDR1 SGHRS and CDR2 YFSETQ. The CDR3 length is 13 residues. The germline V and J ends were trimmed by 0 bases and 7 bases, with 8 bases remaining between them.

V gene TRBV2 combines with J gene TRBJ1-6; 8 positions match TRBD1. Germline-derived CDR1 and CDR2 are SNHLY and FYNNEI. The V and J ends lost 7 bases and 9 bases, in that order; junction bases with no gene match: 11. The CDR3 loop spans 15 amino acids. CDR3 coding DNA: TGTGCCAGCATCGAACGGAGGACAGGGCCTTCACCCCTCCACTTT. It codes for CASIERRTGPSPLHF.

The rearrangement joins TRBV6-4 to TRBJ1-2; D is possibly TRBD1 (6 bases). The germline V gene has CDR1 MRHNA and CDR2 SNTAGT. Trimming took 10 bases from V and 1 from J, leaving 19 bases between them. This CDR3 is 15 amino acids long. As DNA, the CDR3 is TGTGCCACAAGTAAACAACCGGACAGTAACTATGGCTACACCTTC. Protein product: CATSKQPDSNYGYTF.

The V gene is TRBV7-9, the J gene TRBJ1-2, with D uncertain. With 5 bases removed from V and 8 bases from J, the gap between germline ends came to 15 bases. The CDR3 spans 13 residues. CDR1 and CDR2 (germline): SEHNR, FQNEAQ (reference sequence). Here the CDR3 DNA reads TGTGCCAGCAGCCCGTCGCGGGAGCGGGGCTACACCTTC. It codes for CASSPSRERGYTF.

The chain recombines TRBV5-6 with TRBJ2-5; the match to TRBD1 covers 9 bases. Per germline, CDR1 SGHDT and CDR2 YYEEEE. V trimming: 0 bases; J trimming: 0 bases; junction bases outside the gene matches: 3. This CDR3 contains 16 residues. The CDR3 loop is CASSLAYRGHQETQYF. CDR3 nucleotides: TGTGCCAGCAGCTTGGCTTACAGGGGGCACCAAGAGACCCAGTACTTC.

Only a few counts were recorded for this clone. The CDR3 loop reads CASSTHPGQGNQPQHF. The CDR3 DNA reads as TGTGCCAGTAGTACCCACCCCGGACAGGGCAATCAGCCCCAGCATTTT. The V call is TRBV19, the J call TRBJ1-5; 7 positions agree with TRBD1. Trimming removed 4 bases from V and 2 bases from J; junction bases left unmatched: 8. Germline V gene data show CDR1 as LNHDA and CDR2 as SQIVND (reference sequence). The CDR3 contains 16 residues.

The chain carries TRBV2 and TRBJ2-3; TRBD2 agrees at 10 bases. The ends lost 5 bases at V and 5 bases at J; junction bases unmatched: 1. Germline CDR1 and CDR2: SNHLY and FYNNEI. The CDR3 has 13 residues. The CDR3 sequence is CASSRTSGDTQYF. In nucleotides, the CDR3 is TGTGCCAGCAGTCGGACTAGCGGAGATACGCAGTATTTT. Together with reference TRBV2 and TRBJ2-3, the CDR3 gives the full variable domain: EPEVTQTPSHQVTQMGQEVILRCVPISNHLYFYWYRQILGQKVEFLVSFYNNEISEKSEIFDDQFSVERPDGSNFTLKIRSTKLEDSAMYFCASSRTSGDTQYFGPGTRLTVL.

V is TRBV7-8 and J is TRBJ2-7; TRBD2 agrees at 12 bases. This CDR3 spans 16 amino acids. CDR1 and CDR2 from the germline V gene are SGHVS and FQNEAQ. The V gene end was trimmed by 5 bases and the J gene end by 4 bases; junction bases not matched to a gene: 9. As DNA, the CDR3 is TGTGCCAGCAGCCCACAGACTAGCGGGGGCTCATACGAGCAGTACTTC. This encodes CASSPQTSGGSYEQYF.

The sample holds a few counts of this clone. The genes are TRBV6-5 and TRBJ1-2; the match to TRBD1 covers 7 bases. CDR1 is MNHEY, CDR2 SVGAGI, per germline. J gave up 4 bases and V 6 bases, and 11 bases lay outside the gene matches. The CDR3 is 15 amino acids. The CDR3: CASRNSGQRSYGYTF. The CDR3 DNA reads TGTGCCAGCAGGAATTCGGGACAGAGGTCCTATGGCTACACCTTC.

Comments on this clone: The sample holds other DNA sequences that translate to the same CDR3. The genes are TRBV6-4 and TRBJ1-1, with 8 bases that match TRBD1. The CDR3 is made up of 13 amino acids. V was pared by 3 bases and J by 4 bases, with 1 base of the junction left unmatched. CDR1 and CDR2 from the germline V gene are MRHNA and SNTAGT. DNA for the CDR3: TGTGCCAGCAGTGAACAGGGGGGCACTGAAGCTTTCTTT. It codes for CASSEQGGTEAFF.